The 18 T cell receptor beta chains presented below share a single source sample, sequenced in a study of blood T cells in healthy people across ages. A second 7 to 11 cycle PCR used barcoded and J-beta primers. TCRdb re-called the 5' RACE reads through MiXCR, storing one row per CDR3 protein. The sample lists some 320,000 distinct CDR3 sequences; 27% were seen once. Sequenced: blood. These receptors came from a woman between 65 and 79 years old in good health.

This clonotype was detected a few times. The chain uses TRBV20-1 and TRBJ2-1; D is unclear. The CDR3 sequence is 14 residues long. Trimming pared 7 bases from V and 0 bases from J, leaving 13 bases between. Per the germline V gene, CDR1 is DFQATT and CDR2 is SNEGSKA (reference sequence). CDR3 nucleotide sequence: TGCAGTGTCAGATCACAATCCTCCTACAATGAGCAGTTCTTC. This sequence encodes CSVRSQSSYNEQFF.

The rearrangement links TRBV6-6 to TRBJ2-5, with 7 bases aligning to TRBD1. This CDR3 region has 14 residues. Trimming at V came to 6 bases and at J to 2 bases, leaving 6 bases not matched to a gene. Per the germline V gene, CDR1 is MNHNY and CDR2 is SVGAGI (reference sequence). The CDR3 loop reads CASSLPTGQETQYF. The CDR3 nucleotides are TGTGCCAGCAGCCTCCCGACAGGGCAAGAGACCCAGTACTTC.

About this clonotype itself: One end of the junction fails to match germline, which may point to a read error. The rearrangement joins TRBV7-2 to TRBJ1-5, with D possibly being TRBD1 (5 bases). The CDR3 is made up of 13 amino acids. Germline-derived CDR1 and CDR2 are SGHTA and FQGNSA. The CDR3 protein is CASSFGTNQPQRF. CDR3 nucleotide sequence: TGTGCCAGCAGCTTCGGGACGAATCAGCCCCAGCGTTTT.

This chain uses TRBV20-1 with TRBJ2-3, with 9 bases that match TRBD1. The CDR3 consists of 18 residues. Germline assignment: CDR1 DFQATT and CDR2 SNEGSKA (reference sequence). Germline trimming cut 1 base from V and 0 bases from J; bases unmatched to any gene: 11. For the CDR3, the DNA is TGCAGTGCTAGAGCTCCGGGACAGGGAATTTCTAGCACAGATACGCAGTATTTT. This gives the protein CSARAPGQGISSTDTQYF.

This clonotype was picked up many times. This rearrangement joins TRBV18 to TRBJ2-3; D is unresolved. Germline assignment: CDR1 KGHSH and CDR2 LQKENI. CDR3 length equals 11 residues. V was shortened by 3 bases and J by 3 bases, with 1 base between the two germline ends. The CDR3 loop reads CASSPTDTQYF. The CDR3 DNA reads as TGTGCCAGCTCACCGACAGATACGCAGTATTTT.

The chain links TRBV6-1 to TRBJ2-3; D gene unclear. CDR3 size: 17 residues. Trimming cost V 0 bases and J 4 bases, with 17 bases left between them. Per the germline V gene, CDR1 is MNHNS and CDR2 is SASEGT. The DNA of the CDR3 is TGTGCCAGCAGTGAAGCGCGCGGAGTGTGGGCCGCAGATACGCAGTATTTT. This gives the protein CASSEARGVWAADTQYF.

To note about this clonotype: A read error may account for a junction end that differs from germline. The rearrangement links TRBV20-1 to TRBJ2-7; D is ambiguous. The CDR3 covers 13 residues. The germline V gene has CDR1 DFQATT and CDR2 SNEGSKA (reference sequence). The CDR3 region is CSAGDNRAYEQYF. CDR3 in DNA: TGCAGTGCTGGAGACAATAGGGCTTACGAGCAGTACTTC.

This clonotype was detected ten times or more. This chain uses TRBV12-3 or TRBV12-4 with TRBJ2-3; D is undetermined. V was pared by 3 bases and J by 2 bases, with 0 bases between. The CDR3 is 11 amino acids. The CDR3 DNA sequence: TGTGCCAGCAGTTTCACAGATACGCAGTATTTT. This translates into CASSFTDTQYF.

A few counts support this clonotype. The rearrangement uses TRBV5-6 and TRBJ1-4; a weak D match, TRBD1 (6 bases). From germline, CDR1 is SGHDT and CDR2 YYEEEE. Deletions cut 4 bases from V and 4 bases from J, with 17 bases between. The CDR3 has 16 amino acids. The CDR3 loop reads CASSRGTGTSNEKLFF. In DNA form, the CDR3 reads TGTGCCAGCAGCCGGGGGACCGGGACAAGTAATGAAAAACTGTTTTTT. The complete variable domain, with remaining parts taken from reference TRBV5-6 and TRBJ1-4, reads DAGVTQSPTHLIKTRGQQVTLRCSPKSGHDTVSWYQQALGQGPQFIFQYYEEEERQRGNFPDRFSGHQFPNYSSELNVNALLLGDSALYLCASSRGTGTSNEKLFFGSGTQLSVL.

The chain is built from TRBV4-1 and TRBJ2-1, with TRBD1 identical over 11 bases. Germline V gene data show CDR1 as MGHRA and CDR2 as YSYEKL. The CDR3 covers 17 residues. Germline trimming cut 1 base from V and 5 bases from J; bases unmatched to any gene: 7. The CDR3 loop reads CASSQGSGTGGNNEQFF. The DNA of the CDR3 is TGCGCCAGCAGCCAAGGGTCGGGGACAGGGGGAAACAATGAGCAGTTCTTC.

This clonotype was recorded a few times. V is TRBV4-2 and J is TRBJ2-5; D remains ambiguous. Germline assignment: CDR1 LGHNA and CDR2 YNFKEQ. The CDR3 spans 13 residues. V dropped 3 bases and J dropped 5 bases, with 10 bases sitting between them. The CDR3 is CASSQSPQETQYF. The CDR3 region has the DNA TGTGCCAGCAGCCAGAGTCCCCAGGAGACCCAGTACTTC.

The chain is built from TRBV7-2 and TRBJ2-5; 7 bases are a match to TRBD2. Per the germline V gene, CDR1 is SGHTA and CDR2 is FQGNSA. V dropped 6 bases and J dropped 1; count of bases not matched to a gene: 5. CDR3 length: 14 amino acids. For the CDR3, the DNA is TGTGCCAGCAGTGAAGCGGGACTCCAAGAGACCCAGTACTTC. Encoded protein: CASSEAGLQETQYF.

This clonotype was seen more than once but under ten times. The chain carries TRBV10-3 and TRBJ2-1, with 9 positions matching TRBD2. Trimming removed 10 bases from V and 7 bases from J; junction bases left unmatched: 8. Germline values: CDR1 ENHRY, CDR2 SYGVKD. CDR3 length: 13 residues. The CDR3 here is CASSGTSSNEQFF. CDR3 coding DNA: TGTGCCAGTTCCGGGACTAGCTCTAATGAGCAGTTCTTC.

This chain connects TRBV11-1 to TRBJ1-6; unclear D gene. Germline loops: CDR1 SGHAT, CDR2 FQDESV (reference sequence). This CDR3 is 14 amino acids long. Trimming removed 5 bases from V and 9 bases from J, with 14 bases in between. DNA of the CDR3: TGTGCCAGCAGCCAAAAGTCCGGGCTTTCACCCCTCCACTTT. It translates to CASSQKSGLSPLHF.

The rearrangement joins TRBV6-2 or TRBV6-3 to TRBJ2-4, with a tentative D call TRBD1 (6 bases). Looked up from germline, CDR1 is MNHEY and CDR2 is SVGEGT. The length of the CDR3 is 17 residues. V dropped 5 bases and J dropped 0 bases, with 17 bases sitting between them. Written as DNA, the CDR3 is TGTGCCAGCAGTCCCCTCGACAGGTTATTAGCCAAAAACATTCAGTACTTC. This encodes CASSPLDRLLAKNIQYF.

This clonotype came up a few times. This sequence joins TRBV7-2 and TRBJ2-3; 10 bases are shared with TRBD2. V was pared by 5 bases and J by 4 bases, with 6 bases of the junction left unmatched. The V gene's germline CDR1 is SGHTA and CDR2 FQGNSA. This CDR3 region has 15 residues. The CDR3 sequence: CASSRIAGGADTQYF. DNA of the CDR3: TGTGCCAGCAGCCGTATAGCGGGAGGAGCAGATACGCAGTATTTT.

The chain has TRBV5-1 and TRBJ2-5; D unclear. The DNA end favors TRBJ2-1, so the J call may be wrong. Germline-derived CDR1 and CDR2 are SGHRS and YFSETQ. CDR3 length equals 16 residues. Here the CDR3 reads CASSKGIDLQQSEQFF. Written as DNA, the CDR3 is TGCGCCAGCTCCAAGGGAATAGACCTTCAGCAGTCGGAGCAGTTCTTC.

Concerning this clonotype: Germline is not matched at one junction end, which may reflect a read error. In DNA, the CDR3 is TGCGCCAGCAGCCCAGGGTACTCGGACACTGAAGCCTTCTTT. This codes for CASSPGYSDTEAFF. The gene calls are TRBV5-1 and TRBJ1-1; maybe TRBD1 (5 bases). The CDR3 spans 14 residues. Germline CDR1 is SGHRS and CDR2 is YFSETQ.